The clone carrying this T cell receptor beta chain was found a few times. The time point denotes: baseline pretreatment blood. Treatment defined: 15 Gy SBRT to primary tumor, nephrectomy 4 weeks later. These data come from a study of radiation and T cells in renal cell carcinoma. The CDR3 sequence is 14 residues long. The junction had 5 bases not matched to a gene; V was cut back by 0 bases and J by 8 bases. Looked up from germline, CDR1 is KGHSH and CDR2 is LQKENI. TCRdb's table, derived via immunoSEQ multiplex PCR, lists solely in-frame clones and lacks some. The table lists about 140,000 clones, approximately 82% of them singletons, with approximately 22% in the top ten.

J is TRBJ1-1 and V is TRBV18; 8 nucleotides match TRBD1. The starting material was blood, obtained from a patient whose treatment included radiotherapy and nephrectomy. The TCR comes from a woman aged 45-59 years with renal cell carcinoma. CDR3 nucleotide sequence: TGTGCCAGCTCACCACCAGGACAGGGTGGGGAAGCTTTCTTT. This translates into CASSPPGQGGEAFF.